These 10 T cell receptor beta chains were sequenced from one sample in a study of graft-versus-host responses after intestinal transplantation. Sequenced by immunoSEQ multiplex PCR; TCRdb stores in-frame clones only, minus some. The data show over 45,000 clones, with around 90% seen just once and approximately 1.6% held by the top ten. Specimen: PBMCs, collected 26 days after transplant. These receptors came from a human patient who received an intestinal transplant, so some T cells may come from the graft donor.

Only a few counts were recorded for this clone. The chain joins TRBV5-1 to TRBJ2-2, with TRBD1 identical over 8 bases. The CDR3 loop spans 14 amino acids. Germline V gives CDR1 SGHRS, CDR2 YFSETQ. With V trimmed by 3 bases and J by 11 bases, 9 bases remained unmatched. DNA of the CDR3: TGCGCCAGCAGCTCCGGACAGGGTGGAGGAGAGCTGTTTTTT. Translation gives CASSSGQGGGELFF.

The V gene is TRBV7-9, the J gene TRBJ2-3, with D maybe TRBD1 (5 bases). V shed 5 bases and J shed 3 bases, with 15 bases lying between them. This CDR3 is 15 amino acids long. Germline values: CDR1 SEHNR, CDR2 FQNEAQ (reference sequence). This CDR3 is CASSLKGRATDTQYF. CDR3 nucleotides: TGTGCCAGCAGCCTCAAAGGCAGGGCAACAGATACGCAGTATTTT.

CDR3 sequence reads: CASSTELRRERDTQYF. The CDR3 DNA is TGTGCCAGCAGCACGGAACTCCGGAGGGAGAGGGATACGCAGTATTTT. The chain is built from TRBV2 and TRBJ2-3, with a possible D match to TRBD2 (6 bases). Germline CDR1 is SNHLY and CDR2 is FYNNEI. This CDR3 has 16 amino acids. The germline V and J ends were trimmed by 6 bases and 6 bases, with 22 bases remaining between them.

The J gene is TRBJ1-5, the V gene TRBV27; 8 positions match TRBD1. The trim removed 6 bases at V and 5 bases at J, leaving 3 bases unmatched. The CDR3 totals 13 residues. Looked up from germline, CDR1 is MNHEY and CDR2 is SMNVEV (reference sequence). CDR3 DNA sequence: TGTGCCAGCAGACAGGGGGTTGATCAGCCCCAGCATTTT. This translates into CASRQGVDQPQHF.

The CDR3 here is CASSNPGQNQPQHF. The DNA for the CDR3 is TGTGCCAGCAGCAACCCGGGACAGAATCAGCCCCAGCATTTT. The chain uses TRBV9 and TRBJ1-5, with 7 bases identical to TRBD1. The CDR3 has 14 residues. Germline V lookup: CDR1 SGDLS, CDR2 YYNGEE. V gave up 4 bases and J gave up 4 bases; unmatched junction bases: 5.

The genes are TRBV10-3 and TRBJ1-1; the D gene is possibly TRBD1 (5 bases). Germline V gives CDR1 ENHRY, CDR2 SYGVKD. V was trimmed by 0 bases and J by 0 bases, leaving 8 bases between them. This CDR3 is 15 amino acids long. DNA for the CDR3: TGTGCCATCAGTGAGTCAGGGGTCCTGAACACTGAAGCTTTCTTT. Its translation is CAISESGVLNTEAFF.

This rearrangement joins TRBV7-8 to TRBJ1-5; TRBD1 might be the D (5 bases). The V gene lost 0 bases and the J gene lost 7 bases, with 16 bases spanning the gap. Germline V lookup: CDR1 SGHVS, CDR2 FQNEAQ. The CDR3 totals 16 residues. CDR3 loop: CASSLAVNGHWQPQHF. The CDR3 nucleotides are TGTGCCAGCAGCTTAGCGGTAAACGGACACTGGCAGCCCCAGCATTTT.

The chain recombines TRBV7-8 with TRBJ2-3; 9 bases are shared with TRBD2. The V segment lost 3 bases and the J segment 2 bases; nucleotides outside the gene matches: 6. This CDR3 spans 16 amino acids. Germline values: CDR1 SGHVS, CDR2 FQNEAQ. CDR3 loop: CASSLPPSGNTDTQYF. In DNA form, the CDR3 reads TGTGCCAGCAGCTTGCCCCCTAGCGGGAACACAGATACGCAGTATTTT.

This rearrangement joins TRBV2 to TRBJ1-1, with D perhaps TRBD1 (6 bases). Germline V gene sequence: CDR1 SNHLY, CDR2 FYNNEI. CDR3 size: 12 residues. Trimming took off 8 bases at V and 1 base at J, with 8 bases between the two ends. Written as DNA, the CDR3 is TGTGCCAGCGCCAGGGGGAACACTGAAGCTTTCTTT. Its translation is CASARGNTEAFF. The entire variable domain, with the rest obtained from reference TRBV2 and TRBJ1-1, is as follows: EPEVTQTPSHQVTQMGQEVILRCVPISNHLYFYWYRQILGQKVEFLVSFYNNEISEKSEIFDDQFSVERPDGSNFTLKIRSTKLEDSAMYFCASARGNTEAFFGQGTRLTVV.

The chain joins TRBV10-2 to TRBJ2-7, with 14 nucleotides matching TRBD2. V trimming: 0 bases; J trimming: 2 bases; junction bases outside the gene matches: 12. This CDR3 is built from 20 residues. The germline gives CDR1 WSHSY, CDR2 SAAADI. CDR3 protein: CASSESTPGLAGGPTYEQYV. Here the CDR3 DNA reads TGCGCCAGCAGTGAGTCGACACCCGGACTAGCGGGGGGCCCCACCTACGAGCAGTACGTC.